The 21 T cell receptor beta chains reported below all come from one sample, sequenced in a study of blood T cell repertoires in COVID-19. The repertoire was sequenced with immunoSEQ multiplex PCR; TCRdb's copy has only in-frame clones and lacks some. The sample carries 180,000 or so clones, about nine tenths recorded once. The sample consisted of peripheral blood. The receptor source for this set is a woman between 55 and 75 years old with COVID-19, enrolled during active disease.

V and J are TRBV7-2 and TRBJ2-5, with a possible D match to TRBD2 (6 bases). CDR3 length: 14 residues. Trimming left V 2 bases short and J 3 bases short, with 10 bases between. Germline lookup yields CDR1 SGHTA and CDR2 FQGNSA. For the CDR3, the DNA is TGTGCCAGCAGCTTACAGGGCGGGGAAGAGACCCAGTACTTC. This gives the protein CASSLQGGEETQYF. Combining the CDR3 with reference TRBV7-2 and TRBJ2-5 gives the whole variable domain GAGVSQSPSNKVTEKGKDVELRCDPISGHTALYWYRQSLGQGLEFLIYFQGNSAPDKSGLPSDRFSAERTGGSVSTLTIQRTQQEDSAVYLCASSLQGGEETQYFGPGTRLLVL.

In its sample, this clone was seen a few times. J is TRBJ2-7 and V is TRBV19; 11 positions agree with TRBD2. The CDR3 loop spans 19 amino acids. The germline CDR1 and CDR2 sequences are LNHDA and SQIVND (reference sequence). The J segment lost 2 bases and the V segment lost 2 bases, leaving 14 bases of the junction unmatched. The CDR3 DNA sequence: TGTGCCAGTAGTATACCTACTACTAGCGGGAGAATTCTTGCCTACGAGCAGTACTTC. It specifies CASSIPTTSGRILAYEQYF.

The chain recombines TRBV2 with TRBJ1-6; D call uncertain. CDR3 size: 13 residues. V lost 7 bases and J lost 10, with 14 bases in between. CDR1 and CDR2 (germline): SNHLY, FYNNEI. CDR3 loop: CASTRGGSSPLHF. CDR3 nucleotide sequence: TGTGCCAGCACCCGGGGAGGGTCCTCACCCCTCCACTTT. Using reference TRBV2 and TRBJ1-6 for the parts outside the CDR3, the full variable domain is EPEVTQTPSHQVTQMGQEVILRCVPISNHLYFYWYRQILGQKVEFLVSFYNNEISEKSEIFDDQFSVERPDGSNFTLKIRSTKLEDSAMYFCASTRGGSSPLHFGNGTRLTVT.

This clone came up once. The chain links TRBV7-8 to TRBJ1-1; no definite D call. V gave up 1 base and J gave up 5 bases, with 8 bases separating them. Germline CDR1 and CDR2: SGHVS and FQNEAQ. This CDR3 comprises 13 residues. The CDR3 is CASSLEADTEAFF. The CDR3 DNA follows: TGTGCCAGCAGCTTAGAGGCGGATACTGAAGCTTTCTTT.

The rearrangement links TRBV27 to TRBJ2-7; D remains unclear. The V gene lost 5 bases and the J gene lost 2 bases, with 4 bases spanning the gap. The CDR3 covers 11 residues. In germline, CDR1 is MNHEY, CDR2 SMNVEV (reference sequence). As DNA, the CDR3 is TGTGCCAGCAGTCCAACCTACGAGCAGTACTTC. Translation: CASSPTYEQYF.

CDR3 residues: CASSWTGSLYYGYTF. CDR3 DNA sequence: TGTGCCAGCAGTTGGACAGGATCCTTGTACTATGGCTACACCTTC. The chain employs TRBV6-6 and TRBJ1-2; 7 bases agree with TRBD1. This CDR3 region has 15 residues. Looked up from germline, CDR1 is MNHNY and CDR2 is SVGAGI (reference sequence). The junction had 8 bases not matched to a gene; V was cut back by 4 bases and J by 3 bases.

The chain couples TRBV7-2 to TRBJ1-1, with no clear D. The V end was cut by 1 base, the J end by 4 bases, with 13 bases between. CDR1 is SGHTA and CDR2 is FQGNSA in the germline V gene. This CDR3 is built from 15 residues. DNA for the CDR3: TGTGCCAGCAGCTTAGAGAGAGGAGTGGGCACTGAAGCTTTCTTT. Translated, it gives CASSLERGVGTEAFF.

The chain uses TRBV2 and TRBJ1-6; a weak D match, TRBD1 (5 bases). Germline CDR1 SNHLY, CDR2 FYNNEI. V shed 9 bases and J shed 5 bases, with 20 bases lying between them. This CDR3 is 16 amino acids long. Here the CDR3 reads CARRIQAGSDNSPLHF. The CDR3, as DNA: TGTGCCAGACGGATACAGGCGGGATCTGATAATTCACCCCTCCACTTT.

V is TRBV30 and J is TRBJ2-6; D might be TRBD1 (6 bases). The CDR3 is 15 residues long. Trimming stripped 5 bases from V and 2 bases from J, with 13 bases between. Germline CDR1 and CDR2: GTSNPN and SVGIG (reference sequence). CDR3 DNA sequence: TGTGCCTGGTCCGTTCACAGGGCTGGGGCCAACGTCCTGACTTTC. Amino acids: CAWSVHRAGANVLTF.

The chain employs TRBV4-1 and TRBJ2-7; 7 bases are a match to TRBD1. The CDR3 runs 17 residues. Trimming removed 0 bases from V and 3 bases from J; junction bases left unmatched: 11. Germline CDR1 is MGHRA and CDR2 is YSYEKL. CDR3 region: CASSQEGERTGIYEQYF. The CDR3 DNA sequence: TGCGCCAGCAGCCAAGAGGGAGAAAGGACAGGAATCTACGAGCAGTACTTC.

The chain has TRBV19 and TRBJ1-2, with TRBD1 matching 7 bases. V gave up 0 bases and J gave up 4 bases; unmatched junction bases: 5. The CDR3 is 15 amino acids. CDR1 is LNHDA, CDR2 SQIVND, per germline (reference sequence). The CDR3 coding sequence is TGTGCCAGTAGTATAGATAAGGGGACAGCCTATGGCTACACCTTC. Amino acid sequence: CASSIDKGTAYGYTF.

The V call is TRBV2, the J call TRBJ2-3; D gene ambiguous. The CDR3 sequence is 15 residues long. Germline V gives CDR1 SNHLY, CDR2 FYNNEI. Trimming removed 6 bases at V and 9 bases at J, with 22 bases between. CDR3 DNA: TGTGCCAGCAGCCCTAGAGGTGCGTCGGTAGACACGCAGTATTTT. Translated: CASSPRGASVDTQYF. The complete variable domain, with remaining parts taken from reference TRBV2 and TRBJ2-3, reads EPEVTQTPSHQVTQMGQEVILRCVPISNHLYFYWYRQILGQKVEFLVSFYNNEISEKSEIFDDQFSVERPDGSNFTLKIRSTKLEDSAMYFCASSPRGASVDTQYFGPGTRLTVL.

CDR3 nucleotides: TGTGCCAGCAGCTTAGCGGGAGTGGAGACCCAGTACTTC. This translates into CASSLAGVETQYF. This sequence joins TRBV7-2 and TRBJ2-5, with D tentatively TRBD2 (5 bases). The V gene lost 0 bases and the J gene lost 5 bases, with 7 bases spanning the gap. This CDR3 is built from 13 residues. Germline CDR1 reads SGHTA; CDR2 reads FQGNSA.

The chain joins TRBV30 to TRBJ1-1; possibly TRBD1 for D (6 bases). CDR1 and CDR2 (germline): GTSNPN, SVGIG (reference sequence). This CDR3 contains 12 residues. The V gene lost 2 bases and the J gene lost 11 bases, with 15 bases spanning the gap. The CDR3 loop reads CAWSQDPQGAFF. The CDR3, as DNA: TGTGCCTGGAGTCAGGACCCGCAGGGGGCTTTCTTT.

This sequence joins TRBV18 and TRBJ1-1; D is unresolved. V lost 3 bases, J lost 5 bases, and 10 bases lay in between. Germline V gene sequence: CDR1 KGHSH, CDR2 LQKENI. CDR3 length: 13 amino acids. The CDR3 loop reads CASSPGRRTEAFF. The CDR3 DNA reads as TGTGCCAGCTCACCGGGGAGGAGGACTGAAGCTTTCTTT.

The rearrangement links TRBV29-1 to TRBJ2-5, with 10 positions matching TRBD2. The CDR3 is 13 amino acids. Germline lookup yields CDR1 SQVTM and CDR2 ANQGSEA. V shed 7 bases and J 4 bases; nucleotides not matched to a gene: 6. CDR3 DNA: TGCAGCGCCGGACTAGCGGTGATAGAGACCCAGTACTTC. The encoded protein is CSAGLAVIETQYF.

The V and J genes are TRBV29-1 and TRBJ2-7; 8 nucleotides line up with TRBD2. The CDR3 spans 14 residues. The germline CDR1 and CDR2 sequences are SQVTM and ANQGSEA. V gave up 3 bases and J gave up 2 bases; unmatched junction bases: 6. The CDR3 here is CSVDYPGGAYEQYF. CDR3 sequence (DNA): TGCAGCGTTGACTACCCCGGGGGGGCCTACGAGCAGTACTTC.

This chain uses TRBV29-1 with TRBJ2-7; 8 bases line up with TRBD1. The V segment lost 8 bases and the J segment 4 bases; nucleotides outside the gene matches: 7. Germline V gene sequence: CDR1 SQVTM, CDR2 ANQGSEA. CDR3 length: 12 residues. CDR3 loop: CSISRGQYEQYF. The DNA for the CDR3 is TGCAGCATAAGCAGGGGGCAGTACGAGCAGTACTTC.

The chain employs TRBV11-1 and TRBJ2-7; 11 positions agree with TRBD1. Germline values: CDR1 SGHAT, CDR2 FQDESV (reference sequence). V dropped 5 bases and J dropped 4; count of bases not matched to a gene: 4. The CDR3 covers 14 residues. CDR3 region: CASSPGTGGYEQYF. Written as DNA, the CDR3 is TGTGCCAGCAGCCCCGGGACAGGGGGATACGAGCAGTACTTC.

The V gene is TRBV12-3 or TRBV12-4, the J gene TRBJ2-5; no firm D call. Trimming stripped 1 base from V and 7 bases from J, with 4 bases between. The CDR3 is 11 amino acids. Here the CDR3 reads CASSLVGTQYF. As DNA, the CDR3 is TGTGCCAGCAGTTTAGTCGGGACCCAGTACTTC.

The sample holds a few counts of this clone. The rearrangement uses TRBV24-1 and TRBJ1-1; 7 nucleotides align to TRBD1. The trim removed 4 bases at V and 2 bases at J, leaving 6 bases unmatched. Germline assignment: CDR1 KGHDR and CDR2 SFDVKD. The length of the CDR3 is 15 residues. CDR3 sequence reads: CATSETRGANTEAFF. CDR3 sequence (DNA): TGTGCCACCAGTGAAACCAGGGGGGCCAACACTGAAGCTTTCTTT.